The 25 T cell receptor beta chains below were found in one sample sequenced in a study of blood T cell repertoires in COVID-19. Libraries were prepared by immunoSEQ multiplex PCR; TCRdb keeps only in-frame clonotypes and omits some of them. Here the sample spans about 230,000 clones, approximately 81% being singletons. Specimen: peripheral blood. These receptors were obtained from an elderly woman with active or convalescent COVID-19.

This clone has only one observation. The CDR3 is CASSQRTSANTGELFF. CDR3 in DNA: TGTGCCAGCAGCCAACGGACTAGCGCGAACACCGGGGAGCTGTTTTTT. The chain employs TRBV9 and TRBJ2-2, with 9 bases that match TRBD2. This CDR3 comprises 16 residues. With V trimmed by 4 bases and J by 0 bases, 4 bases remained unmatched. Germline values: CDR1 SGDLS, CDR2 YYNGEE.

The rearrangement joins TRBV11-2 to TRBJ2-7, with 10 bases aligning to TRBD2. CDR1 SGHAT and CDR2 FQNNGV come from the germline V gene. The CDR3 extends over 15 amino acids. Unmatched junction bases numbered 3, after V lost 1 base and J lost 3 bases. The CDR3 DNA sequence: TGTGCCAGCAGCTTAGTCCTAGCGGGAGACTACGAGCAGTACTTC. The encoded protein is CASSLVLAGDYEQYF.

CDR3 sequence reads: CASSFDLQGAGGYTF. The CDR3 nucleotides read TGTGCCAGCAGCTTCGACCTACAGGGGGCCGGGGGCTACACCTTC. The J gene is TRBJ1-2, the V gene TRBV7-2; 9 positions match TRBD1. This CDR3 has 15 residues. Trimming took 3 bases from V and 8 from J; bases not matched to a gene: 10. Germline lookup yields CDR1 SGHTA and CDR2 FQGNSA.

The chain couples TRBV9 to TRBJ2-7, with a possible D match to TRBD2 (6 bases). The CDR3 length is 13 residues. CDR1 SGDLS and CDR2 YYNGEE come from the germline V gene. V dropped 0 bases and J dropped 6 bases, with 10 bases sitting between them. The CDR3 DNA is TGTGCCAGCAGCGTAGCGGGAGAGAGCGAGCAGTACTTC. It yields the protein CASSVAGESEQYF.

This chain links TRBV28 with TRBJ2-5; perhaps TRBD2 as D (5 bases). V was trimmed by 6 bases and J by 6 bases, leaving 17 bases between them. The length of the CDR3 is 14 residues. Looked up from germline, CDR1 is MDHEN and CDR2 is SYDVKM. The CDR3 is CASSGERLRKTQYF. The CDR3 coding sequence is TGTGCCAGCAGCGGGGAACGACTAAGGAAGACCCAGTACTTC.

This clone appeared a single time. This chain connects TRBV5-1 to TRBJ2-5; possibly TRBD2 for D (6 bases). Germline lookup yields CDR1 SGHRS and CDR2 YFSETQ. This CDR3 region has 14 residues. The V and J ends lost 3 bases and 5 bases respectively, with 14 bases between them. CDR3 in amino acids: CASSSGTAQETQYF. The CDR3 DNA is TGCGCCAGCAGCTCGGGGACTGCGCAGGAGACCCAGTACTTC. The full variable domain, rest sourced from reference TRBV5-1 and TRBJ2-5, is KAGVTQTPRYLIKTRGQQVTLSCSPISGHRSVSWYQQTPGQGLQFLFEYFSETQRNKGNFPGRFSGRQFSNSRSEMNVSTLELGDSALYLCASSSGTAQETQYFGPGTRLLVL.

The V gene is TRBV28, the J gene TRBJ2-5; 9 positions match TRBD2. Trimming cost V 10 bases and J 4 bases; bases outside gene matches: 25. The V gene's germline CDR1 is MDHEN and CDR2 SYDVKM. This CDR3 contains 19 residues. The CDR3 region has the DNA TGTGCCACCCTGGTTCGAAGTATCGGTGCGGGGGGGCTCGGAGAGACCCAGTACTTC. It specifies CATLVRSIGAGGLGETQYF.

The chain uses TRBV18 and TRBJ2-7, with 7 bases identical to TRBD1. Germline V lookup: CDR1 KGHSH, CDR2 LQKENI. The CDR3 is 15 residues long. J gave up 4 bases and V 3 bases, and 9 bases lay outside the gene matches. The CDR3 reads CASSPGGSRGYEQYF. CDR3 nucleotides: TGTGCCAGCTCACCGGGCGGCAGCAGGGGGTACGAGCAGTACTTC.

The rearrangement links TRBV7-2 to TRBJ1-5; D unresolved. Trimming removed 1 base from V and 6 bases from J, with 13 bases in between. CDR3 size: 15 residues. Germline V gives CDR1 SGHTA, CDR2 FQGNSA. The CDR3 loop reads CASSLGREGGQPQHF. The CDR3 region has the DNA TGTGCCAGCAGCTTAGGTAGGGAGGGTGGTCAGCCCCAGCATTTT.

The rearrangement joins TRBV7-2 to TRBJ2-7, with D perhaps matching TRBD2 (6 bases). Trimming removed 0 bases from V and 3 bases from J, with 12 bases in between. The CDR3 runs 15 residues. Germline-derived CDR1 and CDR2 are SGHTA and FQGNSA. CDR3 loop: CASSLAVGTVYEQYF. The CDR3, as DNA: TGTGCCAGCAGCTTAGCGGTGGGGACTGTCTACGAGCAGTACTTC.

The chain combines TRBV7-9 with TRBJ2-2; 9 nucleotides match TRBD1. V lost 0 bases and J lost 6; bases outside the gene matches: 2. CDR1 is SEHNR and CDR2 is FQNEAQ in the germline V gene (reference sequence). This CDR3 has 15 amino acids. The CDR3 region is CASSLARQGAGELFF. The DNA for the CDR3 is TGTGCCAGCAGCTTAGCGCGACAGGGGGCCGGGGAGCTGTTTTTT.

The gene calls are TRBV15 and TRBJ1-1; tentative D call: TRBD1 (5 bases). CDR3 size: 15 residues. V was shortened by 0 bases and J by 2 bases, with 10 bases between the two germline ends. CDR1 is LNHNV and CDR2 is YYDKDF in the germline V gene (reference sequence). The CDR3 sequence: CATSRESGENTEAFF. Written as DNA, the CDR3 is TGTGCCACCAGCAGAGAGTCGGGGGAAAACACTGAAGCTTTCTTT.

A single count supports this clone. This rearrangement joins TRBV2 to TRBJ1-2; 7 bases map to TRBD1. Germline V CDR1 and CDR2: SNHLY, FYNNEI. CDR3 size: 13 residues. The junction had 9 bases not matched to a gene; V was cut back by 6 bases and J by 8 bases. The CDR3 nucleotides are TGTGCCAGCAGCGAAACGACAGGGAGGGGCTACACCTTC. It encodes CASSETTGRGYTF.

This clone was counted a single time. This chain joins TRBV14 and TRBJ2-2, with a possible D match to TRBD2 (6 bases). Trimming removed 4 bases from V and 2 bases from J, with 8 bases in between. The CDR3 runs 14 residues. Per the germline V gene, CDR1 is SGHDN and CDR2 is FVKESK. The CDR3 DNA sequence: TGTGCCAGCAGCCCCGGGACTAACACCGGGGAGCTGTTTTTT. Protein: CASSPGTNTGELFF.

The chain uses TRBV23-1 and TRBJ2-4, with D possibly matching TRBD1 (5 bases). TRBV23-1 is marked as an open reading frame, function uncertain. Between the trimmed V and J ends, which lost 2 bases and 0 bases, there was a span of 11 bases. This CDR3 comprises 16 residues. The CDR3 DNA is TGCGCCAGCAGTCAAGCCAGGACAATAGCCAAAAACATTCAGTACTTC. This gives the protein CASSQARTIAKNIQYF.

This rearrangement joins TRBV30 to TRBJ1-5; D might be TRBD1 (6 bases). The ends were cut back, 0 bases at V and 2 bases at J, with 11 bases in the middle. Germline V gives CDR1 GTSNPN, CDR2 SVGIG (reference sequence). This CDR3 contains 15 residues. The CDR3: CAWSVRQVRNQPQHF. CDR3 DNA sequence: TGTGCCTGGAGTGTACGACAGGTTCGCAATCAGCCCCAGCATTTT.

The J gene is TRBJ2-3, the V gene TRBV5-6; weak D call: TRBD2 (5 bases). Trimming pared 0 bases from V and 10 bases from J, leaving 21 bases between. This CDR3 contains 16 residues. The V gene's germline CDR1 is SGHDT and CDR2 YYEEEE. The CDR3 region has the DNA TGTGCCAGCAGCTTGGGTTTGACTCCCGCCACCGGGGCGCAGTATTTT. This codes for CASSLGLTPATGAQYF.

The chain joins TRBV28 to TRBJ1-5; tentatively, D is TRBD1 (5 bases). The germline V and J ends were trimmed by 4 bases and 0 bases, with 16 bases remaining between them. The length of the CDR3 is 17 residues. The germline gives CDR1 MDHEN, CDR2 SYDVKM. The CDR3 DNA follows: TGTGCCAGCAGTTCCGAGCGGGGCCTATATAGCAATCAGCCCCAGCATTTT. This gives the protein CASSSERGLYSNQPQHF.

The count of this clone is one. The chain links TRBV18 to TRBJ2-7; 8 nucleotides match TRBD1. The CDR3 sequence is 15 residues long. CDR1 is KGHSH and CDR2 is LQKENI in the germline V gene. V lost 1 base and J lost 7; bases outside the gene matches: 9. The CDR3 is CASSPLGQALREQYF. In DNA, the CDR3 is TGTGCCAGCTCACCACTGGGACAGGCCCTACGGGAGCAGTACTTC.

V gene TRBV6-5 combines with J gene TRBJ2-5; D gene uncertain. The ends were cut back, 0 bases at V and 2 bases at J, with 10 bases in the middle. This CDR3 has 15 residues. Germline assignment: CDR1 MNHEY and CDR2 SVGAGI. The CDR3 DNA follows: TGTGCCAGCAGTTACTCCCCCACAATTCAAGAGACCCAGTACTTC. As protein: CASSYSPTIQETQYF.

This chain's CDR3 is CASSVGANEQYF. CDR3 sequence (DNA): TGTGCCAGCAGTGTAGGAGCGAACGAGCAGTACTTC. The V call is TRBV2, the J call TRBJ2-7; D is unclear. The CDR3 loop spans 12 amino acids. CDR1 SNHLY and CDR2 FYNNEI come from the germline V gene. Between the trimmed V and J ends, which lost 4 bases and 5 bases, there was a span of 9 bases.

J is TRBJ1-2 and V is TRBV18; TRBD1 is a possible D gene (5 bases). The germline CDR1 and CDR2 sequences are KGHSH and LQKENI. V gave up 1 base and J gave up 7 bases, with 22 bases separating them. The CDR3 consists of 17 residues. The CDR3 region is CASSPLSQGGGLSGYTF. The CDR3 DNA follows: TGTGCCAGCTCACCACTTTCCCAGGGCGGAGGGCTTAGTGGCTACACCTTC.

This chain uses TRBV7-2 with TRBJ2-3, with TRBD2 matching 9 bases. The junction had 7 bases not matched to a gene; V was cut back by 8 bases and J by 4 bases. Per the germline V gene, CDR1 is SGHTA and CDR2 is FQGNSA. This CDR3 spans 14 amino acids. The CDR3 here is CASRFIAGADTQYF. The DNA of the CDR3 is TGTGCCAGCCGATTTATAGCGGGAGCAGATACGCAGTATTTT.

V usage is TRBV2 and J usage is TRBJ2-1; 10 bases map to TRBD2. V shed 8 bases, J shed 6 bases, and the junction held 7 bases outside the gene matches. This CDR3 is 14 amino acids long. The germline V gene has CDR1 SNHLY and CDR2 FYNNEI. CDR3 loop: CASLSGGAGNEQFF. CDR3 DNA: TGTGCCAGCCTGAGCGGGGGGGCGGGCAATGAGCAGTTCTTC.

The J gene is TRBJ1-1, the V gene TRBV29-1; 8 nucleotides agree with TRBD1. The CDR3 covers 13 residues. V shed 6 bases and J 0 bases; nucleotides not matched to a gene: 3. CDR1 is SQVTM and CDR2 is ANQGSEA in the germline V gene. CDR3 coding DNA: TGCAGCGTAGACAGGGGAATGAACACTGAAGCTTTCTTT. It is translated as CSVDRGMNTEAFF.